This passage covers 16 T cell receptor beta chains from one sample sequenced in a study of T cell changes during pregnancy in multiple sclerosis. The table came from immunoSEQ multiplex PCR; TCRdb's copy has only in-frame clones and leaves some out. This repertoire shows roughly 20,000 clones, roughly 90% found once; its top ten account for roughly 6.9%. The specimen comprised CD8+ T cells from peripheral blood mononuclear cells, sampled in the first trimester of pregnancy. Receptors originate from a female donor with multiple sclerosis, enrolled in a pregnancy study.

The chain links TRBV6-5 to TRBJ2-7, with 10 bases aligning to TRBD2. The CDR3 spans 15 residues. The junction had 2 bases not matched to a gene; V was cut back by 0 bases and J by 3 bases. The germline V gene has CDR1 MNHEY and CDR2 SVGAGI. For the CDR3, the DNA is TGTGCCAGCAGTTACTCCCTAGCGGGAGACTACGAGCAGTACTTC. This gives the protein CASSYSLAGDYEQYF.

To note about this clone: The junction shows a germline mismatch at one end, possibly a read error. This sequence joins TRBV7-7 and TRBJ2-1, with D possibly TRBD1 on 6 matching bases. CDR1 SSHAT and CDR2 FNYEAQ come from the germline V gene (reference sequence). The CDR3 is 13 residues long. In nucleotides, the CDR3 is TGTGCTAGCAGCCAAGACAGGTACAATGAGCAGTTCTTC. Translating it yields CASSQDRYNEQFF.

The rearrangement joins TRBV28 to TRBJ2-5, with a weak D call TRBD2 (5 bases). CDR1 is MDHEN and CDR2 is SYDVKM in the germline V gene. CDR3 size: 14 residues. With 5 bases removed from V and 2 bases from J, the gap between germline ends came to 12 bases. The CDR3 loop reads CASSPRVSQETQYF. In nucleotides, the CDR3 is TGTGCCAGCAGTCCGAGGGTCTCTCAAGAGACCCAGTACTTC.

The CDR3 sequence is CASSSGSSSYNEQFF. In DNA, the CDR3 is TGTGCCAGCAGTTCCGGGTCGAGCTCCTACAATGAGCAGTTCTTC. The J gene is TRBJ2-1, the V gene TRBV27; D unresolved. Germline-derived CDR1 and CDR2 are MNHEY and SMNVEV (reference sequence). The CDR3 covers 15 residues. V lost 4 bases to trimming and J lost 0 bases, with 10 bases between them.

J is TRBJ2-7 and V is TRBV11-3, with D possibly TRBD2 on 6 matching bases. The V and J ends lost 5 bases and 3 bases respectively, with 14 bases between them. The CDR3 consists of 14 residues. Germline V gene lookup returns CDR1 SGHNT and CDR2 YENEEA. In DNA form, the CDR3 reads TGTGCCAGCAGCCCACCGGGACTCTTCTACGAGCAGTACTTC. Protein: CASSPPGLFYEQYF.

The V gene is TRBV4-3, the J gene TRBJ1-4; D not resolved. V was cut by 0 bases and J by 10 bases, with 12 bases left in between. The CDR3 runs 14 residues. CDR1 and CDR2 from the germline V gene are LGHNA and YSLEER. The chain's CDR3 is CASSQDRRGRKLFF. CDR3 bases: TGCGCCAGCAGCCAAGATAGGCGGGGTCGAAAACTGTTTTTT.

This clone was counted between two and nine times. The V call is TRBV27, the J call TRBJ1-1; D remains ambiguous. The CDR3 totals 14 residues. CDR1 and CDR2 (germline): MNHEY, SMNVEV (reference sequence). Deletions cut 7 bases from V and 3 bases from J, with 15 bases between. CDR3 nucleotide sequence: TGTGCCAGCACCCCGGGAGGCAGGCACACTGAAGCTTTCTTT. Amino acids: CASTPGGRHTEAFF.

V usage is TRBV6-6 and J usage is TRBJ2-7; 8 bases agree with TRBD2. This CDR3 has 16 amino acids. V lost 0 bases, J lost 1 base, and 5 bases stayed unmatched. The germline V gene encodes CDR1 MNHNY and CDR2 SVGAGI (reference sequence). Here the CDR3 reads CASSYSGGDESYEQYF. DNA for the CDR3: TGTGCCAGCAGTTACTCCGGGGGGGACGAGTCCTACGAGCAGTACTTC.

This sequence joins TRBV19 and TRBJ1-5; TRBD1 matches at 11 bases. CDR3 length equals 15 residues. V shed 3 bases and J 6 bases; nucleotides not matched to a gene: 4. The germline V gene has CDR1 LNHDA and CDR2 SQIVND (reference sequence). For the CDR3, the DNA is TGTGCCAGTAGTATCCTGGGACAGGGGGGTCAGCCCCAGCATTTT. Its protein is CASSILGQGGQPQHF.

The CDR3 sequence is CAWSVVAGPPYEQYF. CDR3 nucleotides: TGTGCCTGGAGTGTAGTGGCAGGGCCTCCCTACGAGCAGTACTTC. The chain has TRBV30 and TRBJ2-7; tentative D call: TRBD1 (5 bases). Trimming shortened V by 0 bases and J by 2 bases, and 14 bases separated the two germline ends. The CDR3 covers 15 residues. Germline CDR1 and CDR2: GTSNPN and SVGIG (reference sequence). The full variable domain, completed using reference TRBV30 and TRBJ2-7, is SQTIHQWPATLVQPVGSPLSLECTVEGTSNPNLYWYRQAAGRGLQLLFYSVGIGQISSEVPQNLSASRPQDRQFILSSKKLLLSDSGFYLCAWSVVAGPPYEQYFGPGTRLTVT.

The CDR3 DNA reads TGTGCCAGCAGCTCCGGTGTTAGCCGGAATGAGCAGTTCTTC. It is translated as CASSSGVSRNEQFF. The chain combines TRBV7-3 with TRBJ2-1, with no clear D. The ends were cut back, 4 bases at V and 7 bases at J, with 14 bases in the middle. CDR1 SGHTA and CDR2 FQGTGA come from the germline V gene. The CDR3 is 14 residues long.

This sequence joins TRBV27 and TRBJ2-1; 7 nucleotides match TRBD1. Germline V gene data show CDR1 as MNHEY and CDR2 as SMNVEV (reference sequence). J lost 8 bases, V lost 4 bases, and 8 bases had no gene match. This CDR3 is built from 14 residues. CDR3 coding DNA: TGTGCCAGCAGTTACGACAGGGTAGTCGATGAGCAGTTCTTC. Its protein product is CASSYDRVVDEQFF.

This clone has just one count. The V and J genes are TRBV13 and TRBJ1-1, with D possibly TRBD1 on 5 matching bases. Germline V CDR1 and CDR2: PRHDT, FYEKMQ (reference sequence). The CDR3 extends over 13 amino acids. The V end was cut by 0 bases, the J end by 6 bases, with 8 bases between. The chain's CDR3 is CASSLGSRAEAFF. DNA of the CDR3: TGTGCCAGCAGCTTAGGAAGCAGGGCTGAAGCTTTCTTT.

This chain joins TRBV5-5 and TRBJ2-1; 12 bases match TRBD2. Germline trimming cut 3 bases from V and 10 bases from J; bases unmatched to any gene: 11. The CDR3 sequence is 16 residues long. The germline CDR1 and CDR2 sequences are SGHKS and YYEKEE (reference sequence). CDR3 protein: CASSYTSGRLVREQFF. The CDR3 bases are TGTGCCAGCAGCTACACTAGCGGGAGGTTGGTCAGGGAGCAGTTCTTC.

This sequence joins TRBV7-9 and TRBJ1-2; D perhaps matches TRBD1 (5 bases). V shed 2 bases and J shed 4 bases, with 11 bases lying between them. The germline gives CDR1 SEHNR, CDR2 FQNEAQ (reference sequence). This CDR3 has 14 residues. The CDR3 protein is CASSLSGTGYGYTF. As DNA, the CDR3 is TGTGCCAGCAGCTTATCTGGGACTGGCTATGGCTACACCTTC. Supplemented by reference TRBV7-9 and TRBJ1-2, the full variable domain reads DTGVSQNPRHKITKRGQNVTFRCDPISEHNRLYWYRQTLGQGPEFLTYFQNEAQLEKSRLLSDRFSAERPKGSFSTLEIQRTEQGDSAMYLCASSLSGTGYGYTFGSGTRLTVV.

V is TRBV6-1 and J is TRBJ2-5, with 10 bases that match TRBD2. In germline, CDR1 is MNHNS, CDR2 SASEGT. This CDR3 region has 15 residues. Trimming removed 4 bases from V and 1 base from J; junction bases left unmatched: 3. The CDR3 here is CASSAASGGQETQYF. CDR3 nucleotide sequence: TGTGCCAGCAGTGCGGCTAGCGGGGGCCAAGAGACCCAGTACTTC.